This T cell receptor (beta chain) is drawn from a study of blood T cell repertoires in COVID-19. The overall study: Whether acute or convalescent, the COVID-19 samples came from the United States, Italy and Spain. The analysed material was cDNA or gDNA that came from T cells, B-cell-depleted T cells, or PBMCs.

As originally analysed: Researchers report that nucleated cell counts were estimated from reference gene primer amplification. Assay used: immunoSEQ multiplex PCR; TCRdb lists only in-frame clones, some missing. The V and J calls and clone size are taken from that table; D and trimming were inferred from the DNA. This table holds about 410,000 clones, 86% found once. This clonotype was obtained from a woman aged 25 to 39 with active or convalescent COVID-19. The sample comprised peripheral blood.

CDR3 bases: TGTGCCACGAACGGTCCCACTGAAGCTTTCTTT. This encodes CATNGPTEAFF. The rearrangement uses TRBV7-7 and TRBJ1-1; no reliable D call. The ends were cut back, 10 bases at V and 4 bases at J, with 10 bases in the middle. Germline values: CDR1 SSHAT, CDR2 FNYEAQ (reference sequence). This CDR3 has 11 amino acids.